This record covers a single TCR beta chain. Its antigen remains unknown. These data originate in a study of T cells in narcolepsy. Study-level background: Patients with NT1 or NT2 and healthy control donors were enrolled.

Libraries were prepared by immunoSEQ multiplex PCR; TCRdb keeps only in-frame clonotypes and omits some of them. The data hold about 40,000 clones, with approximately 88% observed a single time. Overall study results and limits: Some memory CD4+ repertoires had no autoreactive clone sequences. Healthy controls reportedly lacked the autoreactive clonotypes serially found in patients' blood. Comparing one patient's CSF and blood CD4+ clonotypes highlighted HCRT- and TRIB2-specific autoreactive clonotypes.

Looked up from germline, CDR1 is SQVTM and CDR2 is ANQGSEA. Trimming cost V 4 bases and J 4 bases; bases outside gene matches: 4. The CDR3 has 13 amino acids. The chain couples TRBV29-1 to TRBJ2-5; 9 bases line up with TRBD2. Specimen: CD45RA- memory CD4+ T cells from PBMCs. The receptor was isolated from a human donor with narcolepsy. The CDR3 nucleotides read TGCAGCGTTGGGCTAGCGGGACGAGAGACCCAGTACTTC. Translating it yields CSVGLAGRETQYF.